The subject of this entry is one T cell receptor beta chain. Data came from immunoSEQ multiplex PCR; TCRdb stores just in-frame clones and leaves some out. In the table there are some 150,000 clones, over 65% of which are singletons. This entry is derived from a study of blood T cell repertoires in COVID-19. Germline V gives CDR1 MNHEY, CDR2 SVGAGI. Trimming cost V 6 bases and J 3 bases; bases outside gene matches: 4. CDR3 size: 15 residues. Sequencing input: PBMCs or T cells enriched from blood (not recorded which). The receptor comes from a woman aged 50 to 60 who had recovered from COVID-19. The V gene is TRBV6-5, the J gene TRBJ2-2; TRBD2 matches 10 bases. CDR3 coding DNA: TGTGCCAGCAGCTGGACTAGCGGATACACCGGGGAGCTGTTTTTT. Its protein product is CASSWTSGYTGELFF.